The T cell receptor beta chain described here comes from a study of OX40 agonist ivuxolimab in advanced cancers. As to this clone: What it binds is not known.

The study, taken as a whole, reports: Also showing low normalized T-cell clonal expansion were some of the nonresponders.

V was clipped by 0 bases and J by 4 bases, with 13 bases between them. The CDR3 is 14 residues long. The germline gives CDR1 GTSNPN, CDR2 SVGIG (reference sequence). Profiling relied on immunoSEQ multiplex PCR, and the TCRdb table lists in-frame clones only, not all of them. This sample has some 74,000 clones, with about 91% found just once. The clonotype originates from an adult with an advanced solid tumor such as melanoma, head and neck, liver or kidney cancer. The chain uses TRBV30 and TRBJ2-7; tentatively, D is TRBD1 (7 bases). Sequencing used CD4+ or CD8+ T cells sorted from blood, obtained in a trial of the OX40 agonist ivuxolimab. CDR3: CAWSVLRGTYEQYF. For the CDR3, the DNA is TGTGCCTGGAGTGTACTCAGGGGGACTTACGAGCAGTACTTC.